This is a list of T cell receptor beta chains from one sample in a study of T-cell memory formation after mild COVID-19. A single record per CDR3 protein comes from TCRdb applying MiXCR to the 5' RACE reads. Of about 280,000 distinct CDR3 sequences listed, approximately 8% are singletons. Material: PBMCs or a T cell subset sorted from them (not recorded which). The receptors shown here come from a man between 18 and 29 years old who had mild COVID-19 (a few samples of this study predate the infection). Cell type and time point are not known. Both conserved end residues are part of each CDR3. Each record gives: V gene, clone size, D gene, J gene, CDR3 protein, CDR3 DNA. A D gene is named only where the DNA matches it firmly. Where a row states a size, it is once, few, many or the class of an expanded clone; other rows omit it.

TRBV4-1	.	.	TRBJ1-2	CASSQARDVDGYTF	TGCGCCAGCAGCCAAGCCCGAGATGTCGATGGCTACACCTTC
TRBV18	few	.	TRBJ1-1	CASSPLAEGTEAFF	TGTGCCAGCTCACCGCTGGCGGAAGGCACTGAAGCTTTCTTT
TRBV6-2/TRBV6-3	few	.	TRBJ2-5	CASSYGELGTETQYF	TGTGCCAGCAGTTACGGTGAATTGGGGACGGAGACCCAGTACTTC
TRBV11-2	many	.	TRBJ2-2	CASSALRTTGELFF	TGTGCCAGCAGCGCCCTGCGGACCACCGGGGAGCTGTTTTTT
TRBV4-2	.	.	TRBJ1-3	CASSQAFAELGNTIYF	TGTGCCAGCAGCCAAGCTTTCGCGGAACTCGGAAACACCATATATTTT
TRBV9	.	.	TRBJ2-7	CASSYGGGTYEQYF	TGTGCCAGCAGCTATGGGGGGGGCACCTACGAGCAGTACTTC
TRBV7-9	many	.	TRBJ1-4	CASSLNLREDEKLFF	TGTGCCAGCAGCTTAAATCTTCGGGAGGATGAAAAACTGTTTTTT
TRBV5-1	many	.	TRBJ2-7	CASSLGDIYYEQYF	TGCGCCAGCAGCTTGGGGGACATCTACTACGAGCAGTACTTC
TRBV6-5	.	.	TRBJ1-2	CASSYSIAVSNYGYTF	TGTGCCAGCAGTTACTCGATAGCGGTCTCAAACTATGGCTACACCTTC
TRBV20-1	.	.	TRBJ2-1	CSARDRGSNEQFF	TGCAGTGCTAGAGATCGAGGTAGCAATGAGCAGTTCTTC
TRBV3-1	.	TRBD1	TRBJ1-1	CASSQEWGQTEAFF	TGTGCCAGCAGCCAAGAGTGGGGACAGACTGAAGCTTTCTTT
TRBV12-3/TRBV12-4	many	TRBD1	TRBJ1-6	CASSSRQGAPLHF	TGTGCCAGCAGCTCCAGACAGGGAGCACCCCTCCACTTT
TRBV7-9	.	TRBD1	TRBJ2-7	CASGVGTGPPEQYF	TGTGCCAGTGGGGTAGGGACAGGACCACCTGAGCAGTACTTC
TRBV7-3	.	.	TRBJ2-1	CASSLSDYNEQFF	TGTGCCAGCAGCTTATCGGATTACAATGAGCAGTTCTTC
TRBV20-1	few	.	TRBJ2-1	CSARHGGDEQFF	TGCAGTGCTAGACACGGGGGTGATGAGCAGTTCTTC
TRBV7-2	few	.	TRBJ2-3	CASTWGGQRTDTQYF	TGTGCCAGCACCTGGGGGGGGCAGAGGACAGATACGCAGTATTTT
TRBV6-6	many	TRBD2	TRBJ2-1	CASSYSPPSGVYNEQFF	TGTGCCAGCAGTTACTCTCCTCCTAGCGGGGTGTACAATGAGCAGTTCTTC
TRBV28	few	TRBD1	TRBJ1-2	CASRYNWDSQGTF	TGTGCCAGCAGATACAATTGGGACAGTCAGGGCACCTTC
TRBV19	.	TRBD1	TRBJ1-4	CASNRGQGAEKLFF	TGTGCCAGTAATCGAGGACAGGGCGCTGAAAAACTGTTTTTT
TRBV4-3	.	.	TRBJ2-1	CASSHTKGYTNEQFF	TGCGCCAGCAGCCATACCAAAGGGTACACGAATGAGCAGTTCTTC
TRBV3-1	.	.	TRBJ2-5	CASSQDPREETQYF	TGTGCCAGCAGCCAAGATCCACGGGAAGAGACCCAGTACTTC
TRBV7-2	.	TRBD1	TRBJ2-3	CASGTGILEADTQYF	TGTGCCAGCGGGACAGGGATACTCGAGGCAGATACGCAGTATTTT
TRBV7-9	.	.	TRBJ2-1	CASSLGAEGTSSYNEQFF	TGTGCCAGCAGCTTGGGGGCAGAGGGTACATCGTCCTACAATGAGCAGTTCTTC
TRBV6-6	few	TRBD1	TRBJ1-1	CASSRTGASEAFF	TGTGCCAGCAGCCGGACAGGGGCGAGTGAAGCTTTCTTT
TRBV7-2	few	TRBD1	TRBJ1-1	CASSLSGQMNTEAFF	TGTGCCAGCAGCTTATCGGGACAGATGAACACTGAAGCTTTCTTT
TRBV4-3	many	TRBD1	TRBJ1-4	CASSQAPGTGNEKLFF	TGCGCCAGCAGCCAAGCCCCCGGGACAGGGAATGAAAAACTGTTTTTT
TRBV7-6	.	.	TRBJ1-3	CASSGRAKGSGNTIYF	TGTGCCAGCAGCGGCCGTGCTAAGGGATCTGGAAACACCATATATTTT
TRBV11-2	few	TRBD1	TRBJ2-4	CASGRGQGRYF	TGTGCCAGCGGCAGAGGACAGGGTCGATACTTC
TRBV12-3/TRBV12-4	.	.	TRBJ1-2	CASSLSNKNYGYTF	TGTGCCAGCAGTTTAAGTAACAAAAACTATGGCTACACCTTC
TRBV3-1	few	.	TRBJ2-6	CASSQQSVIHSGANVLTF	TGTGCCAGCAGCCAACAGTCGGTGATACACTCTGGGGCCAACGTCCTGACTTTC
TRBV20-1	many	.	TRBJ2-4	CSARDSRAKNIQYF	TGCAGTGCTAGAGATTCCAGGGCCAAAAACATTCAGTACTTC
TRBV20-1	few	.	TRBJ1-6	CSARAGSRNSPLHF	TGCAGTGCTAGGGCCGGGAGTCGAAATTCACCCCTCCACTTT
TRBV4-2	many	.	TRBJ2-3	CASSRTGTDTQYF	TGTGCCAGCAGCCGGACAGGCACAGATACGCAGTATTTT
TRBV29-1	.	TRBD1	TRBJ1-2	CSVETGNYGYTF	TGCAGCGTTGAGACAGGGAACTATGGCTACACCTTC
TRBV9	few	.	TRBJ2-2	CASSAPGELFF	TGTGCCAGCAGCGCCCCCGGGGAGCTGTTTTTT
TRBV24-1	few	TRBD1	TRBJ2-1	CATSDATGGAYNEQFF	TGTGCCACCAGTGACGCTACAGGGGGCGCCTACAATGAGCAGTTCTTC
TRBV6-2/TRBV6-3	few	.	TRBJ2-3	CASSLSRTYTDTQYF	TGTGCCAGCAGTTTGAGCCGGACATACACAGATACGCAGTATTTT
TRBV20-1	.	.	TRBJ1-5	CSASGDQPQHF	TGCAGTGCTAGCGGCGATCAGCCCCAGCATTTT
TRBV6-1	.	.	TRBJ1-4	CASTKKGEKLFF	TGTGCCAGCACTAAAAAGGGTGAAAAACTGTTTTTT
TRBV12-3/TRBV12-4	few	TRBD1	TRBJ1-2	CASSGQGRRSNYGYTF	TGTGCCAGCAGCGGACAGGGCCGACGCTCTAACTATGGCTACACCTTC